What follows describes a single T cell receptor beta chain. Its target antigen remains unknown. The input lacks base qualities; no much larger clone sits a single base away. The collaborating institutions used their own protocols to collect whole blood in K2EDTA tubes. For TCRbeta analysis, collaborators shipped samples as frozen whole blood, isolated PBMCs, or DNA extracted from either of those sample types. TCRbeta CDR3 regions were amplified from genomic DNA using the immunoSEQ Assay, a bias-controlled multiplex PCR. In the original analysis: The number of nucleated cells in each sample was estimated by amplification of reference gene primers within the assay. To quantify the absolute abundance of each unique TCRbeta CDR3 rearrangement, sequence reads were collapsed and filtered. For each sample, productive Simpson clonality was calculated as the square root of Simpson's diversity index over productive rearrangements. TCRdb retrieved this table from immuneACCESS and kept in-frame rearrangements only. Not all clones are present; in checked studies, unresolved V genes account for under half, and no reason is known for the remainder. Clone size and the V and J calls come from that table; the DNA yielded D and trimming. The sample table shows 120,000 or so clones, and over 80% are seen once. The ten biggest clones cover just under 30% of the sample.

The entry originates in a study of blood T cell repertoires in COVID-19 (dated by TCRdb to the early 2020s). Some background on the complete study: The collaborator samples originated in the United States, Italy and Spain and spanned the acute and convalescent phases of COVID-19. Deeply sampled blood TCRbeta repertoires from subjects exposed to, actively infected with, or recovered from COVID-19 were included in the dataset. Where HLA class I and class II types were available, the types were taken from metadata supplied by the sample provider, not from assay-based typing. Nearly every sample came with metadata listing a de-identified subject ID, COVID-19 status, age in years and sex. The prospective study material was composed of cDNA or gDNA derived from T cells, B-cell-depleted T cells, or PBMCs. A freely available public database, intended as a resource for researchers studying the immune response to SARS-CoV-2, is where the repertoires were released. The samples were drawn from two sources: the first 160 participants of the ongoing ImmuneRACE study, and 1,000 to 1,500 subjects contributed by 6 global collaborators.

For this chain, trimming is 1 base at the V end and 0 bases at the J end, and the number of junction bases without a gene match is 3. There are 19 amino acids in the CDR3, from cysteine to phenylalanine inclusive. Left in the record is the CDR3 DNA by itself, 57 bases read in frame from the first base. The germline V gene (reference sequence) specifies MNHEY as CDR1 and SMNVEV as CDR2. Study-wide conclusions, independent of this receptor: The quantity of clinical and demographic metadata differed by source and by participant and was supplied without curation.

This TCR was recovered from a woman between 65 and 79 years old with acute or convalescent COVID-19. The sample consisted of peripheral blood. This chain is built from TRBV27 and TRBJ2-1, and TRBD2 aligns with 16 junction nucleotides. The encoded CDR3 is CASSLWGLAGGSSYNEQFF. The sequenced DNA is TGTGCCAGCAGTTTATGGGGACTAGCGGGGGGGAGCTCCTACAATGAGCAGTTCTTC.